The entry below describes one T cell receptor beta chain. Its antigen has not been determined. Within one base of it there is no much larger clone, and no base qualities were kept. The cohort consisted of hundreds of healthy bone marrow donors. At the time of sampling, every cohort member was nominally healthy, though immune exposures that went unrecorded were likely present. The donor tested CMV seropositive, placing the donor among the 250 to 350 seropositive members of the cohort. Every donor gave a peripheral blood sample, and the peripheral blood mononuclear cells from that sample were used for TCR beta sequencing. The Qiagen DNeasy Blood Extraction Kit was used to extract genomic DNA from the blood cell samples. CDR1 is given as LNHNV and CDR2 as YYDKDF, both from the germline V gene (reference sequence). V and J are truncated by 0 bases and 4 bases respectively, leaving an intervening sequence of 9 bases. The CDR3 covers 15 residues, taking in both the cysteine and the phenylalanine. Only the CDR3 part of the read is kept: 45 bases, read in frame from the first base.

The source of the sample is a study of cytomegalovirus exposure and HLA in healthy donors (dated by TCRdb to about 2017). Background on the whole study: An earlier analysis of some 550 of the donors reported more than 250 Gb of sequence data and 100 million to 140 million unique TCR beta sequences from around 200 million T cells. All discovery cohort repertoires had been generated using a single sequencing platform. In a later genetic analysis, genome-wide SNP genotypes for about 55% of the roughly 700 donors were used, and that subset was treated as a discovery cohort. In an earlier analysis of around 540 of the donors, high-throughput TCR beta sequencing was used to judge whether each TCR beta V gene segment behaved as functional or pseudogenic. Typing coverage varied by locus: roughly 620-630 donors for A, B, C, DRB1 and DQB1; roughly 510 for DQA1; 600 to 610 for DPA1; more than 450 for DPB1. HLA typing covered class I and class II loci at four-digit resolution. The aim of the study was to test whether cataloging public T cell receptors could identify signatures of past pathogen exposure. To predict cytomegalovirus infection status, the study brought together high-throughput TCR immunosequencing, statistical association of individual TCRs with disease status, and machine learning. The later analysis used no new phenotypic data to find candidate immune exposures, relying instead on TCR beta sequences and their occurrence across donors. Among the roughly 380 genotyped donors, 81% belonged to the genetic ancestry cluster associated with self-reported Caucasian donors. An early release that covered several hundred HLA-typed donors contained 250 to 350 gigabases of sequencing data and tens of millions of unique TCR sequences. To study patterns of TCR occurrence, a later analysis re-analyzed previously published TCR beta repertoires from 550 to 800 donors and added high-resolution HLA genotyping. Besides the first cohort of around 670 subjects, a separate validation cohort made up of 95 to 150 different subjects was used. The study profiled the T cell repertoires of more than 500 subjects by immunosequencing and related them to cytomegalovirus serostatus. Among about 390 genotyped donors of the cohort, an average of 235,054 unique TCR beta nucleotide sequences were sequenced per donor, roughly 18% of them non-productive. Four to six DR-DQ haplotypes were handled as single units for association and clustering, since linkage in the cohort was strong. Donor age, sex, ethnicity and CMV serostatus were compiled together with the repertoire data.

The investigation overall reported the following: Cytomegalovirus status was reported to be diagnosed by the classifier with high specificity and sensitivity in both the original and validation cohorts. In an earlier analysis of 587 of the donors, most TCR beta V segments appeared in productive rearrangements about 87% or about 30% of the time, broadly matching IMGT annotations. Assigning TCR associations to individual alleles was difficult when HLA alleles, especially DR and DQ, strongly co-occurred. The cohort was sequenced for TCR beta chains only, and without alpha or paired-chain data the features that could be detected were limited. Three of the identified cytomegalovirus-associated TCR beta chains were confirmed in vitro to be specific for cytomegalovirus antigens. In a later analysis, HLA-associated TCR beta chains showed more clonal expansion and lower generation probabilities than non-associated chains that were equally common. HLA typing was unavailable for some donors at each locus, so association tests used only the typed subset. Most TCR sequences were observed very rarely across donors, whereas some public TCRs were present in many individuals. A later genetic analysis associated a missense DCLRE1C variant with V-gene and J-gene trimming of TCR beta chains, and an independent cohort replicated the association. The only immune exposure information available for the cohort was CMV serostatus. The presence/absence analyses assumed that sequencing depth was roughly uniform across donors, and that assumption may not be true. A further reported finding was that TCR beta sequences accurately predicted the HLA-A and HLA-B alleles for most subjects in the first cohort. Several of the top co-occurrence clusters appeared to be linked to parvovirus B19, influenza, CMV and Epstein-Barr virus, according to a later analysis. A total of fewer than 200 TCR beta chains were listed by the study as associated with cytomegalovirus. Some IMGT-functional V segments, including TRBV6-2 and TRBV6-3, could not be distinguished by the 87-base-pair reads and were therefore excluded. A later genetic analysis reported fewer N-insertions in productive TCRs among donors in an Asian-associated ancestry cluster than the roughly 720-donor mean. According to a later analysis, most CMV-associated TCR beta chains appeared to be HLA-restricted, and the HLA associations seemed to be driven largely by CMV exposure. Linkage disequilibrium might explain the correlated functional status among segregating V segments, but an unknown experimental factor could not be excluded. According to a later analysis, TCR association rates differed among HLA loci, with DRB1 alleles showing the most associated TCRs and HLA-C alleles showing the fewest. The authors suggested that the approach could potentially be generalized to other disease states and immunological phenotypes. Because counts were too low, approximately 15 rarely observed V segments, including chromosome 9 orphons, were excluded from the earlier analysis of some 590 of the donors. A later analysis associated 17,000 or so TCR beta sequences with specific HLA alleles at a false discovery rate of 0.05. A cluster of highly shared sequence variants was judged likely to be a technical artifact of the sequencing pipeline.

Library prep was done by the immunoSEQ multiplex PCR assay. A mixture of 60 forward primers for TCR Vbeta segments and 13 reverse primers for TCR Jbeta segments was used in the multiplex PCR. A multiplex PCR assay on genomic DNA amplified the CDR3 region of rearranged TCR beta genes. Amplified TCR beta libraries were sequenced as 87-base-pair reads on the Illumina HiSeq System. On the authors' methods: Across the 640 or so repertoires, a later analysis counted 80 million or so unique TCR beta chains, some 11 million of which were shared by at least two donors. Raw reads were error-corrected and collapsed into unique sequences by a nearest-neighbor algorithm in which closely related sequences were merged to remove PCR and sequencing errors. To assign V, D and J gene segments, CDR3 sequences were aligned to IMGT reference sequences. Each retained sequence needed at least a six-nucleotide match to both a V gene segment and a J gene segment. A rearrangement was called productive if the CDR3 had no stop codons and remained in frame with V and J, and every other rearrangement was called non-productive. Following IMGT convention, CDR3 was defined as the stretch from the second conserved V-encoded cysteine to the conserved J-encoded phenylalanine. The earlier analysis of 550 to 650 of the donors excluded any sequence lacking an unambiguous match to a single V gene segment. In an earlier analysis of several hundred of the donors, V segments were called functional above 56.7% productive rearrangements and were called segregating when the between-donor standard deviation exceeded 5%. A statistical classification framework was built to diagnose cytomegalovirus status from the catalog of TCR beta chain sequences. In a later analysis, TCR nucleotide sequences were compared against IMGT/GENE-DB human TR gene sequences so that V and J genes could be assigned. A later analysis assigned CDR3 sequences and most-parsimonious VDJ recombination scenarios with the TCRdist pipeline. A later analysis defined each TCR beta chain by its CDR3 amino acid sequence plus V-gene family, and excluded reads lacking a unique V-gene family. A later analysis removed over 500 highly shared, low-generation-probability nucleotide sequences to deal with suspected cross-contamination and a sequencing artifact. A later analysis calculated a clonal expansion index for each public chain from normalized within-repertoire ranks of inferred template counts. In a later analysis, generation probabilities were computed using a VDJ recombination model fitted to out-of-frame rearrangements, and the results were checked against IGoR. In a later analysis, TCR-TCR, TCR-HLA and TCR-CMV co-occurrence was scored with hypergeometric tests, and a repertoire-size bias correction was applied to TCR pairs. In a later analysis, false discovery rates were estimated by permuting HLA or CMV assignments 20 times. In a later analysis, co-occurring TCRs were grouped with DBSCAN, and TCRdist sequence similarity was added when clustering was performed within HLA-allele-positive subsets. Co-occurrence clustering excluded repertoires with fewer than 30,000 or more than 120,000 public chains, plus five with anomalous nucleotide sharing. TCRdb mirrors the immuneACCESS table, restricted to in-frame sequences. Some clones are absent from its copies; in checked studies, under half trace to an unresolved V gene, and the reason for the others is unknown. That table gives V, J and clone size, and the DNA gave D and trimming. A total of more than 150,000 clones appear in this sample, around 82% of them only once. The ten largest account for more than 6.5% of the sample.

The sample consisted of PBMCs. The TCR was taken from a woman aged 45-59 years in good health and CMV-seropositive. The chain is assembled from TRBV15 and TRBJ2-2, with no D gene named confidently. The nucleotide sequence is given as TGTGCCACCAGCAGAGATTCCCCCGGCACCGGGGAGCTGTTTTTT. Its amino acids are CATSRDSPGTGELFF.